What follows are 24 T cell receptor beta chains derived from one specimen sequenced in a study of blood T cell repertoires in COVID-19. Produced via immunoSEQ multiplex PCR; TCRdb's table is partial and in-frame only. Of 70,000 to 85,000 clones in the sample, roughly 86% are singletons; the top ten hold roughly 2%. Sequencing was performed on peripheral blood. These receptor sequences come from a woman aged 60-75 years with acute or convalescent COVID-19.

CDR3 region: CASSQGASANTEAFF. Here the CDR3 DNA reads TGCGCCAGCAGCCAAGGGGCATCGGCGAACACTGAAGCTTTCTTT. V gene TRBV4-3 combines with J gene TRBJ1-1; D is undetermined. V dropped 1 base and J dropped 1 base, with 10 bases sitting between them. CDR1 and CDR2 (germline): LGHNA, YSLEER. The CDR3 spans 15 residues.

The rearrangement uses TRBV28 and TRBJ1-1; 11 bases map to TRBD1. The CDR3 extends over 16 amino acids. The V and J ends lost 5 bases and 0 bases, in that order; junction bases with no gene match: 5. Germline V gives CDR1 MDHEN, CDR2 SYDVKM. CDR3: CASSIGQGAMNTEAFF. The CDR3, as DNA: TGTGCCAGCAGTATTGGACAGGGGGCGATGAACACTGAAGCTTTCTTT. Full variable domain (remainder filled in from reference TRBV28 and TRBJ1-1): DVKVTQSSRYLVKRTGEKVFLECVQDMDHENMFWYRQDPGLGLRLIYFSYDVKMKEKGDIPEGYSVSREKKERFSLILESASTNQTSMYLCASSIGQGAMNTEAFFGQGTRLTVV.

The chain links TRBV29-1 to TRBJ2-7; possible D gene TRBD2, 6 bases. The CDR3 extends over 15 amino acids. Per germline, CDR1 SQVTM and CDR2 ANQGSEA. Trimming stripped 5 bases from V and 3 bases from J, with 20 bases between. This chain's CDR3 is CSVSRGGQGRYEQYF. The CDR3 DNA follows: TGCAGCGTTTCCCGCGGAGGGCAGGGTCGCTACGAGCAGTACTTC.

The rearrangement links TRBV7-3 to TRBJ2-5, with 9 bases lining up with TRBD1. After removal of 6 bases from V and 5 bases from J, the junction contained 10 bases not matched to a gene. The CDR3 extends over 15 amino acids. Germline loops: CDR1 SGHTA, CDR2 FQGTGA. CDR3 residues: CASRSTGGVWETQYF. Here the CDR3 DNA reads TGTGCCAGCAGATCTACAGGGGGCGTGTGGGAGACCCAGTACTTC.

CDR3 in amino acids: CSVSPGGNNEKLFF. The CDR3 nucleotides are TGCAGCGTCTCCCCGGGCGGGAATAATGAAAAACTGTTTTTT. The gene calls are TRBV29-1 and TRBJ1-4, with D unclear. Trimming cost V 6 bases and J 4 bases, with 15 bases left between them. Germline V CDR1 and CDR2: SQVTM, ANQGSEA. This CDR3 has 14 residues.

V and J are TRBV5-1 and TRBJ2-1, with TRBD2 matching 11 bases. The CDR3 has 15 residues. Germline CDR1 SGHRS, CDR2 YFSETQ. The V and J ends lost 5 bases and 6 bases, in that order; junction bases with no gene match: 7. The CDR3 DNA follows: TGCGCCAGCAGGGCTAGCGGGGGGCCTAGCAATGAGCAGTTCTTC. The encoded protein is CASRASGGPSNEQFF.

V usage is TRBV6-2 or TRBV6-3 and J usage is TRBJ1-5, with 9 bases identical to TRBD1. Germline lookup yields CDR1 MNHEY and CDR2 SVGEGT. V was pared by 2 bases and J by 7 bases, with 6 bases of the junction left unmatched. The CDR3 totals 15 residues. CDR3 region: CASSYGGQGYQPQHF. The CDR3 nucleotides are TGTGCCAGCAGTTACGGCGGACAGGGGTACCAGCCCCAGCATTTT.

CDR3 nucleotides: TGTGCCAGTTCTAAAATAGCCAAAAACATTCAGTACTTC. It translates to CASSKIAKNIQYF. The chain uses TRBV19 and TRBJ2-4; the D is unclear. Germline CDR1 is LNHDA and CDR2 is SQIVND (reference sequence). The CDR3 is 13 residues long. The V end was cut by 8 bases, the J end by 0 bases, with 8 bases between.

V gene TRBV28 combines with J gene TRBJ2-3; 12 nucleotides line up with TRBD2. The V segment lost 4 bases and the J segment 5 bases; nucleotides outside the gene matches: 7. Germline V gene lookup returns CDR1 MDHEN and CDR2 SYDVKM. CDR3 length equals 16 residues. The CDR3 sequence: CASSSPTSGGGDTQYF. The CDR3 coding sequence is TGTGCCAGCAGTTCGCCGACTAGCGGGGGAGGAGATACGCAGTATTTT.

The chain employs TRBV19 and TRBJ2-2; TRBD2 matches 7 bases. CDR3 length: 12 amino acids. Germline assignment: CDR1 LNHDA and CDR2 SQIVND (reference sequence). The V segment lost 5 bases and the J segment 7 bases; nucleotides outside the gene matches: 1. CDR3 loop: CASSSSGGELFF. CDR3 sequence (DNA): TGTGCCAGTAGTTCTAGCGGCGGGGAGCTGTTTTTT.

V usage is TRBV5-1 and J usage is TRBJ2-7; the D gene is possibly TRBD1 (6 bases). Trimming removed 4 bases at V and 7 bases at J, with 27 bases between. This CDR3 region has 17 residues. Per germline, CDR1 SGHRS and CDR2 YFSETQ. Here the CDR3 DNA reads TGCGCCAGCAGCCGAGCGAACAGGGTAAATGGGCCGGGGGAGCAGTACTTC. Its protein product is CASSRANRVNGPGEQYF.

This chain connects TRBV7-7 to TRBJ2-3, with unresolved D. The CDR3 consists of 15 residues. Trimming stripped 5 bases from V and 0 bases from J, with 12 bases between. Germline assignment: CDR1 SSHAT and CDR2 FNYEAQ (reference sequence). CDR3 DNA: TGTGCCAGCAGCCCATCGATAACTAGCACAGATACGCAGTATTTT. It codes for CASSPSITSTDTQYF.

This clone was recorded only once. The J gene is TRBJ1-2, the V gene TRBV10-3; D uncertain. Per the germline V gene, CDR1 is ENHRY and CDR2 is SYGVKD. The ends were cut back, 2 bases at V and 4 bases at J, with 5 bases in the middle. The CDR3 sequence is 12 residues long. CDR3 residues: CAISEPSYGYTF. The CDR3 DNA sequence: TGTGCCATCAGTGAGCCGTCCTATGGCTACACCTTC.

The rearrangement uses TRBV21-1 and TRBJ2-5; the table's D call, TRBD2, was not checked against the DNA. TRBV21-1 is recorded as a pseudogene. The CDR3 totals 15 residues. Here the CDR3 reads CASSSPGLKRETQYF. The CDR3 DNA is TGTGCCAGCAGCTCCCCGGGACTAAAGAGAGAGACCCAGTACTTC.

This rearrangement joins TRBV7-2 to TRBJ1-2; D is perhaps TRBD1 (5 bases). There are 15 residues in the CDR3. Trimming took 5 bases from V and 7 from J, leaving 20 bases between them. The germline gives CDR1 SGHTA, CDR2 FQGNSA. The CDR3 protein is CASSPRDPWGGGYTF. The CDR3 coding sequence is TGTGCCAGCAGCCCAAGGGACCCCTGGGGGGGTGGCTACACCTTC.

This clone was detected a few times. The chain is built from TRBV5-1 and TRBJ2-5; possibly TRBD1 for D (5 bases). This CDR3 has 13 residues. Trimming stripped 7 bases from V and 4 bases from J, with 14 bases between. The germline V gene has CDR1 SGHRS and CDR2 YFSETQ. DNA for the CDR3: TGCGCCAGCTCGGTGGGTACAGGAGAGACCCAGTACTTC. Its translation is CASSVGTGETQYF.

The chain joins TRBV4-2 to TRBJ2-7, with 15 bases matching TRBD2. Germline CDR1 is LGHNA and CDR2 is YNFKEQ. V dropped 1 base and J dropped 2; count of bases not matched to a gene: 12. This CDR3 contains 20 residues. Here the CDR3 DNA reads TGTGCCAGCAGCCAAGTCAATACGGGACTAGCGGGAGGCCCTACCTACGAGCAGTACTTC. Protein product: CASSQVNTGLAGGPTYEQYF.

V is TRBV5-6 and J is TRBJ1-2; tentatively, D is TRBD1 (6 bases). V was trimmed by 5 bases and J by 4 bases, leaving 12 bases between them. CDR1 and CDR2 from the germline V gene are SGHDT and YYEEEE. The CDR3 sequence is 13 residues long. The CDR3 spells CASRAQGAYGYTF. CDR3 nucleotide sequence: TGTGCCAGCAGAGCACAGGGCGCCTATGGCTACACCTTC.

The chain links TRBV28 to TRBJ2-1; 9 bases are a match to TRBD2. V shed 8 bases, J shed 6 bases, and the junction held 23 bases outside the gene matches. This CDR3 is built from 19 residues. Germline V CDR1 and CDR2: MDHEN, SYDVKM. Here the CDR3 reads CASLPRVALRGTSRNEQFF. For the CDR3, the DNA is TGTGCCAGCCTCCCTCGAGTTGCGCTTCGCGGGACTAGCCGCAATGAGCAGTTCTTC.

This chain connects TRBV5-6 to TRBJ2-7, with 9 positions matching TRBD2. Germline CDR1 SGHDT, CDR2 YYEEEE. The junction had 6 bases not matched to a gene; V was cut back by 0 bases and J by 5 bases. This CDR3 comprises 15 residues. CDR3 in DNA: TGTGCCAGCAGCTTGGATGGCGGGGGGGCCCACGAGCAGTACTTC. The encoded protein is CASSLDGGGAHEQYF.

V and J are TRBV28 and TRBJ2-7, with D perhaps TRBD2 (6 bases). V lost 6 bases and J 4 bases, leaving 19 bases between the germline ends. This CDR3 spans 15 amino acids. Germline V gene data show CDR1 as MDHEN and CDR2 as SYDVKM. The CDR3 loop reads CASSPGGTEDYEQYF. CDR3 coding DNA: TGTGCCAGCAGCCCAGGCGGGACGGAAGATTACGAGCAGTACTTC.

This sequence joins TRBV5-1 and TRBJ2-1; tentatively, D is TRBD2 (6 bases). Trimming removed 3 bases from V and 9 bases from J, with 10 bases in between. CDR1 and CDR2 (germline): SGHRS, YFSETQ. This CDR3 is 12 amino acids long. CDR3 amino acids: CASSWTGGEQFF. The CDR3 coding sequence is TGCGCCAGCAGCTGGACCGGGGGTGAGCAGTTCTTC.

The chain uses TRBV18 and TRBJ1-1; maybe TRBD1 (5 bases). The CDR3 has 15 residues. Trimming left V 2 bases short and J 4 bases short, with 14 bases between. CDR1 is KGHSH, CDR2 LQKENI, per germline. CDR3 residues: CASSPSQGFGTEAFF. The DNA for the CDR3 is TGTGCCAGCTCACCATCGCAGGGTTTTGGCACTGAAGCTTTCTTT.

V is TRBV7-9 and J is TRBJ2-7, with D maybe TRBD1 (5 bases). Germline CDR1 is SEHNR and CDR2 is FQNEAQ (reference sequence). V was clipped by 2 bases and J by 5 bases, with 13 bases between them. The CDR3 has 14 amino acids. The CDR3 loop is CASSLWGERHEQYF. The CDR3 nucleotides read TGTGCCAGCAGCTTATGGGGCGAGCGCCACGAGCAGTACTTC.